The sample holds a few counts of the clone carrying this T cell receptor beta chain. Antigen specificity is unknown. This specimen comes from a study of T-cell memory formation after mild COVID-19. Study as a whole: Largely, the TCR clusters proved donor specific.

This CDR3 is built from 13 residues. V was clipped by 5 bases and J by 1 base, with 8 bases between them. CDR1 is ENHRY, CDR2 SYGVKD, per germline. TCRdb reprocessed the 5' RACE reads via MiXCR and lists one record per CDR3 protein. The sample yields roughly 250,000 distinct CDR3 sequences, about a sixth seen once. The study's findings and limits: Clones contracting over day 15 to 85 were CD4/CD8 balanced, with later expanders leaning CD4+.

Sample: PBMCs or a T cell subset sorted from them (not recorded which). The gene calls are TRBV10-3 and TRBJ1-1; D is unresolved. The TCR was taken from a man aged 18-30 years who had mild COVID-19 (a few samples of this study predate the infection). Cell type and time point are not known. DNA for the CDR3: TGTGCCATCAGTCGGCAGGCGAACACTGAAGCTTTCTTT. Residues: CAISRQANTEAFF.